The source of this TCR beta chain is a study of shared clonotypes between healthy human individuals. Methods used by the authors: Owing to the provision of junction-only sequences devoid of quality scores by immunoSEQ, filtering differed. Clones were sequenced by immunoSEQ multiplex PCR, and TCRdb holds only the in-frame ones, with some missing. D and trimming come from the DNA, and the V and J calls and clone size come from that table. The data contain over a million clones, approximately 98% of them singletons. The ends lost 6 bases at V and 5 bases at J; junction bases unmatched: 3. Per the germline V gene, CDR1 is MDHEN and CDR2 is SYDVKM. The CDR3 length is 13 residues.

The sequence was obtained from a man aged 25-45 years in good health. The rearrangement joins TRBV28 to TRBJ1-4; 7 bases agree with TRBD1. The sample taken for sequencing was naive CD4+ T cells sorted from blood. Sample subset: CD45RA+ positively selected. CDR3 sequence: CASSKQGNEKLFF. The CDR3 DNA follows: TGTGCCAGCAGCAAACAGGGGAATGAAAAACTGTTTTTT.